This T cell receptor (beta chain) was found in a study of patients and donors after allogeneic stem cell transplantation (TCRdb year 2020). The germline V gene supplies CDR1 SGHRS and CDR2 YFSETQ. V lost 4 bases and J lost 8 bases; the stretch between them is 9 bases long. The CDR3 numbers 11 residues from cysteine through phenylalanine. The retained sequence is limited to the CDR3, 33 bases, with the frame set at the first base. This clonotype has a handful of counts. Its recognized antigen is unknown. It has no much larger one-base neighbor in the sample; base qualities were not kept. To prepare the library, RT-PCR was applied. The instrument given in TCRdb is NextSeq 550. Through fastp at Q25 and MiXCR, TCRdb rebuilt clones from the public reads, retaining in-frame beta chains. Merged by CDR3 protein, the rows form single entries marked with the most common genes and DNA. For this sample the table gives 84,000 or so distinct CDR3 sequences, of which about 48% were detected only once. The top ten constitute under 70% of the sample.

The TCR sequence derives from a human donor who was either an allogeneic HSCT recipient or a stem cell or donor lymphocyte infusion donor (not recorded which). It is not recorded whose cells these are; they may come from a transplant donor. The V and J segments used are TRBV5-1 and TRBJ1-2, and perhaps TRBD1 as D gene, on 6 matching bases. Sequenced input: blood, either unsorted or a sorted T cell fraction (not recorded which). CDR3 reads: CASSGDNGYTF. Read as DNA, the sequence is TGCGCCAGCAGCGGGGACAACGGCTACACCTTC.